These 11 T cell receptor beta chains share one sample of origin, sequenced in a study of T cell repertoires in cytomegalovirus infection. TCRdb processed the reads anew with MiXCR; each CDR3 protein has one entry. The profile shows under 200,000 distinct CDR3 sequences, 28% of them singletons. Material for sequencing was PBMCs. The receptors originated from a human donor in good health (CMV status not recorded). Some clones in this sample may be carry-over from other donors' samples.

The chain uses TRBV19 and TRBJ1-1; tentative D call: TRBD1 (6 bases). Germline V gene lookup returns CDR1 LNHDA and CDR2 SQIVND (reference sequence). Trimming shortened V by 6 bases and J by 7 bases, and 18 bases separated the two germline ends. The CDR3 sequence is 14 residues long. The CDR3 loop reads CASRISGAKGEAFF. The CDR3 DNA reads TGTGCCAGTAGGATATCAGGGGCAAAAGGTGAAGCTTTCTTT.

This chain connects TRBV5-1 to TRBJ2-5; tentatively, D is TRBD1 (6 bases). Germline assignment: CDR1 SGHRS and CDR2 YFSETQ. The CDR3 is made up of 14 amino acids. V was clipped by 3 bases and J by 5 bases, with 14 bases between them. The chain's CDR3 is CASSSAGQRETQYF. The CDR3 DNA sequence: TGCGCCAGCAGCTCCGCAGGACAGAGGGAGACCCAGTACTTC.

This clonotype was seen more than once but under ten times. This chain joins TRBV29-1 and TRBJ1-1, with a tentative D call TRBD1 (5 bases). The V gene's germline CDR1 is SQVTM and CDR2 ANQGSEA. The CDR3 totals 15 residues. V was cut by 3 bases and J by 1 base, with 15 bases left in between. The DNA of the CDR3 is TGCAGCGTTGATGTGGGGCAGACCAGGAACACTGAAGCTTTCTTT. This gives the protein CSVDVGQTRNTEAFF.

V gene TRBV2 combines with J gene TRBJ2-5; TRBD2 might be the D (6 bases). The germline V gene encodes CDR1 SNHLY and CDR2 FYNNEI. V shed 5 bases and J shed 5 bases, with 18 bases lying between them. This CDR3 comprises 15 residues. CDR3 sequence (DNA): TGTGCCAGCAGTCGAGAGGCGGGGAAAGGGGAGACCCAGTACTTC. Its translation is CASSREAGKGETQYF.

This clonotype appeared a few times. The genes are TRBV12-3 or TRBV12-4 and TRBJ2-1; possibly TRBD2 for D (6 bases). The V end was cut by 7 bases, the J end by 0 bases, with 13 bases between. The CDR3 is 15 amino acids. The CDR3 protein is CASTPRGSSYNEQFF. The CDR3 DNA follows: TGTGCCAGCACCCCACGGGGGAGCTCCTACAATGAGCAGTTCTTC.

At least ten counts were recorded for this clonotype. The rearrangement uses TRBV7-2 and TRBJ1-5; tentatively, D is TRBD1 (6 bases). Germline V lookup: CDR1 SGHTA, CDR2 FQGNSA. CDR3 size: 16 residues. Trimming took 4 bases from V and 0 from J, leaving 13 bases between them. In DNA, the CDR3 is TGTGCCAGCAGCTCTAGGGCGGGGGCTAGCAATCAGCCCCAGCATTTT. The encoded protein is CASSSRAGASNQPQHF.

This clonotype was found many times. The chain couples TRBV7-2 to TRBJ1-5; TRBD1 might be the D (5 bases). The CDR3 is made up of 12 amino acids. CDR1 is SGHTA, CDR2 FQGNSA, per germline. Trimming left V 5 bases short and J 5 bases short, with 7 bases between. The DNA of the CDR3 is TGTGCCAGCAGCCAGGGTTATCAGCCCCAGCATTTT. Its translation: CASSQGYQPQHF.

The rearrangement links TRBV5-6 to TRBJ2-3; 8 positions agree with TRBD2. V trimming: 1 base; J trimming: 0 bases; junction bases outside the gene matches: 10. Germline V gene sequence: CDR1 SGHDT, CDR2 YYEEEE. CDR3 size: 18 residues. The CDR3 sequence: CASSLRIAGLSSTDTQYF. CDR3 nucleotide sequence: TGTGCCAGCAGCTTGCGGATAGCGGGGCTATCTAGCACAGATACGCAGTATTTT. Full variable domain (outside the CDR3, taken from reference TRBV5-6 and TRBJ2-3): DAGVTQSPTHLIKTRGQQVTLRCSPKSGHDTVSWYQQALGQGPQFIFQYYEEEERQRGNFPDRFSGHQFPNYSSELNVNALLLGDSALYLCASSLRIAGLSSTDTQYFGPGTRLTVL.

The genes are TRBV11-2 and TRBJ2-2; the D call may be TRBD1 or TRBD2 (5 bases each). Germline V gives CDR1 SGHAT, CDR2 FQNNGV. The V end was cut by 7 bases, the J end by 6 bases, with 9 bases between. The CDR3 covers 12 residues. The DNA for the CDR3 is TGTGCCAGCACCTGGGACGCCGGGGAGCTGTTTTTT. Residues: CASTWDAGELFF.

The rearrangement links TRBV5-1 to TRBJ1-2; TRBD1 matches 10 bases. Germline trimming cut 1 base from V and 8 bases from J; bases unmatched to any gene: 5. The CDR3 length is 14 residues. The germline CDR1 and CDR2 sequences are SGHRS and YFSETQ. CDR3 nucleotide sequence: TGCGCCAGCAGCTTGCTCAGGACAGGGGGAGGCTACACCTTC. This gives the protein CASSLLRTGGGYTF. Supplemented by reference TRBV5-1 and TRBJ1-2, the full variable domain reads KAGVTQTPRYLIKTRGQQVTLSCSPISGHRSVSWYQQTPGQGLQFLFEYFSETQRNKGNFPGRFSGRQFSNSRSEMNVSTLELGDSALYLCASSLLRTGGGYTFGSGTRLTVV.

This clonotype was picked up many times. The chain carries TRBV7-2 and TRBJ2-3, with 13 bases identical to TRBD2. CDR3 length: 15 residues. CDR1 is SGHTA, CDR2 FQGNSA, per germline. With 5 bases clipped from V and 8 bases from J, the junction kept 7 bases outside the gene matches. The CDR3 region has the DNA TGTGCCAGCAGCGCCGGACTAGCGGGGGTGGGTACGCAGTATTTT. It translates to CASSAGLAGVGTQYF. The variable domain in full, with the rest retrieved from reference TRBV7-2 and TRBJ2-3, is GAGVSQSPSNKVTEKGKDVELRCDPISGHTALYWYRQSLGQGLEFLIYFQGNSAPDKSGLPSDRFSAERTGGSVSTLTIQRTQQEDSAVYLCASSAGLAGVGTQYFGPGTRLTVL.